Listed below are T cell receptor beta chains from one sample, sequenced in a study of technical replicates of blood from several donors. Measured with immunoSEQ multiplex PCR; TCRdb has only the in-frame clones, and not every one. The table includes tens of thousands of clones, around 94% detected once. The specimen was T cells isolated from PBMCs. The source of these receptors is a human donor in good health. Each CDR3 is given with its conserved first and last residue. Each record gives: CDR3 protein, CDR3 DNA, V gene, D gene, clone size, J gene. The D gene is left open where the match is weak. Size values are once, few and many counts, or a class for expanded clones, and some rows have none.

CDR3 protein: CASRSFSGEGDTQYF
CDR3 DNA: TGTGCCAGCCGTTCCTTCTCGGGAGAAGGAGATACGCAGTATTTT
V gene: TRBV5-4
D gene: NA
clone size: NA
J gene: TRBJ2-3

CDR3 protein: CASSRNTEAFF
CDR3 DNA: TGTGCCAGCAGCCGGAACACTGAAGCTTTCTTT
V gene: TRBV5-6
D gene: NA
clone size: once
J gene: TRBJ1-1

CDR3 protein: CSVATSAANTGELFF
CDR3 DNA: TGCAGCGTTGCTACTAGCGCTGCCAACACCGGGGAGCTGTTTTTT
V gene: TRBV29-1
D gene: TRBD2
clone size: NA
J gene: TRBJ2-2

CDR3 protein: CASSGGTGSPGELFF
CDR3 DNA: TGTGCCAGCAGCGGAGGGACAGGGAGTCCCGGGGAGCTGTTTTTT
V gene: TRBV7-9
D gene: TRBD1
clone size: NA
J gene: TRBJ2-2

CDR3 protein: CASSSPMSTDTQYF
CDR3 DNA: TGTGCCAGCAGCTCCCCTATGAGCACAGATACGCAGTATTTT
V gene: TRBV5-4
D gene: NA
clone size: NA
J gene: TRBJ2-3

CDR3 protein: CASSVAPVDMSSYNEQFF
CDR3 DNA: TGTGCCAGCAGCGTTGCCCCCGTGGACATGAGCTCCTACAATGAGCAGTTCTTC
V gene: TRBV9
D gene: NA
clone size: NA
J gene: TRBJ2-1

CDR3 protein: CAWSTQGYGYTF
CDR3 DNA: TGTGCCTGGAGTACCCAGGGTTATGGCTACACCTTC
V gene: TRBV30
D gene: NA
clone size: NA
J gene: TRBJ1-2

CDR3 protein: CATSNTHQTGVRGNTIYF
CDR3 DNA: TGTGCCACCAGCAACACGCACCAGACAGGGGTGAGGGGAAACACCATATATTTT
V gene: TRBV15
D gene: TRBD1
clone size: once
J gene: TRBJ1-3

CDR3 protein: CASSRGRGDTQYF
CDR3 DNA: TGTGCCAGCAGCCGCGGGCGGGGGGATACGCAGTATTTT
V gene: TRBV27
D gene: TRBD2
clone size: NA
J gene: TRBJ2-3

CDR3 protein: CASYGGLYEQFF
CDR3 DNA: TGTGCCAGCTACGGGGGACTTTATGAGCAGTTCTTC
V gene: TRBV6-1
D gene: NA
clone size: NA
J gene: TRBJ2-1

CDR3 protein: CASSLGAGYSNQPQHF
CDR3 DNA: TGTGCCAGCAGTTTAGGGGCAGGTTATAGCAATCAGCCCCAGCATTTT
V gene: TRBV28
D gene: NA
clone size: NA
J gene: TRBJ1-5

CDR3 protein: CASSQEGGAGTTYEQYF
CDR3 DNA: TGCGCCAGCAGCCAAGAAGGGGGGGCAGGAACCACCTACGAGCAGTACTTC
V gene: TRBV4-1
D gene: NA
clone size: NA
J gene: TRBJ2-7

CDR3 protein: CASSFRLAGSTDTQYF
CDR3 DNA: TGCGCCAGCAGCTTCCGCCTAGCGGGGAGCACAGATACGCAGTATTTT
V gene: TRBV5-1
D gene: TRBD2
clone size: NA
J gene: TRBJ2-3

CDR3 protein: CAVDPGGGSYEQYF
CDR3 DNA: TGTGCCGTAGATCCGGGGGGGGGCTCCTACGAGCAGTACTTC
V gene: TRBV7-9
D gene: TRBD2
clone size: NA
J gene: TRBJ2-7

CDR3 protein: CASSHTGTSTYEQYF
CDR3 DNA: TGTGCCAGCAGTCATACCGGGACTAGCACCTACGAGCAGTACTTC
V gene: TRBV28
D gene: TRBD2
clone size: NA
J gene: TRBJ2-7

CDR3 protein: CSVLTGTGSYEQYF
CDR3 DNA: TGCAGCGTCTTAACCGGGACAGGGAGCTACGAGCAGTACTTC
V gene: TRBV29-1
D gene: TRBD1
clone size: NA
J gene: TRBJ2-7

CDR3 protein: CASSQVGASSYNEQFF
CDR3 DNA: TGCGCCAGCAGCCAAGTGGGTGCTAGCTCCTACAATGAGCAGTTCTTC
V gene: TRBV4-1
D gene: NA
clone size: NA
J gene: TRBJ2-1

CDR3 protein: CASSTGGGTDTQYF
CDR3 DNA: TGTGCCAGTAGTACAGGGGGCGGAACAGATACGCAGTATTTT
V gene: TRBV19
D gene: TRBD1
clone size: NA
J gene: TRBJ2-3

CDR3 protein: CASSPPLRLAGGLYEQYF
CDR3 DNA: TGTGCCAGCAGCCCCCCCCTCCGTCTAGCGGGGGGGCTATACGAGCAGTACTTC
V gene: TRBV11-2
D gene: TRBD2
clone size: NA
J gene: TRBJ2-7